In this sample, the clone carrying this TCR beta chain turned up a few times. The antigen remains undetermined. TCRdb itself ran the reads through MiXCR, one entry per CDR3 protein. The top ten hold 9.5% to 15% of the sample, which has 800,000 to 950,000 distinct CDR3 sequences, about 31% seen once. The V end was cut by 6 bases, the J end by 15 bases, with 14 bases between. Germline V gene sequence: CDR1 MRHNA, CDR2 SNTAGT. This CDR3 region has 11 residues. These data come from a study of T cell repertoires in cytomegalovirus infection. Study context: HLA-B-restricted CMV epitopes that are well studied, plus recently identified HLA-C-restricted ones, were used by the study. CMV infection together with matching HLA type was indicated by public TCR beta signatures.

Study conclusions and caveats: The study found HLA-C-restricted CMV-specific TCR beta clonotypes dominating the ex vivo response.

The origin of this receptor is a human donor in good health (CMV status not recorded). Some clones in this sample may be carry-over from other donors' samples. Sequenced here: cultured CD8+ T cells from PBMCs, sampled from culture after CMV antigen stimulation. The chain couples TRBV6-4 to TRBJ1-4; a possible D gene is TRBD1 (5 bases). As DNA, the CDR3 is TGTGCCAGCAGCCTGCGGATGGGGGTGTTTTTT. Its protein is CASSLRMGVFF.